This T cell receptor (beta chain) was observed in a study of blood T cell repertoires in COVID-19. Sequencing was performed with immunoSEQ multiplex PCR; in TCRdb, only in-frame clones are kept and a portion is missing. The sample records 150,000 to 200,000 clones, 80% to 85% being singletons. V trimming: 0 bases; J trimming: 10 bases; junction bases outside the gene matches: 1. This CDR3 contains 13 residues. CDR1 LNHNV and CDR2 YYDKDF come from the germline V gene (reference sequence). Input material: peripheral blood. The genes are TRBV15 and TRBJ1-4, with 8 bases matching TRBD1. The source is a woman aged 70-85 years with COVID-19, enrolled during active disease. The CDR3 DNA sequence: TGTGCCACCAGCAGAGATACAGGGGGAAAACTGTTTTTT. As protein: CATSRDTGGKLFF.